What follows are 7 T cell receptor beta chains derived from one specimen sequenced in a study of T-cell memory formation after mild COVID-19. TCRdb ran MiXCR on the 5' RACE reads and lists one entry per CDR3 protein. The sample includes roughly 450,000 distinct CDR3 sequences, around a sixth seen only once; the top ten take 12%. Sequencing was carried out using PBMCs or a T cell subset sorted from them (not recorded which). The receptors shown here come from an adult woman who had mild COVID-19 (a few samples of this study predate the infection). Cell type and time point are not known.

V gene TRBV18 combines with J gene TRBJ1-2; maybe TRBD1 (5 bases). The V end was cut by 2 bases, the J end by 3 bases, with 16 bases between. The V gene's germline CDR1 is KGHSH and CDR2 LQKENI. The CDR3 is made up of 16 amino acids. The CDR3 protein is CASSPGGGTGDYGYTF. The CDR3 coding sequence is TGTGCCAGCTCACCAGGAGGCGGGACCGGGGACTATGGCTACACCTTC.

This sequence joins TRBV24-1 and TRBJ2-2; D is perhaps TRBD1 (6 bases). The CDR3 totals 16 residues. Germline values: CDR1 KGHDR, CDR2 SFDVKD. V was clipped by 4 bases and J by 9 bases, with 20 bases between them. CDR3 residues: CATSDPDRLPPRELFF. CDR3 nucleotide sequence: TGTGCCACCAGTGACCCGGACAGACTCCCGCCGCGGGAGCTGTTTTTT.

This clonotype occurred a few times. The chain joins TRBV19 to TRBJ1-5; D gene unclear. Germline V gene lookup returns CDR1 LNHDA and CDR2 SQIVND (reference sequence). V shed 1 base and J shed 7 bases, with 11 bases lying between them. The CDR3 runs to 14 residues. CDR3 residues: CASSIAQGGQPQHF. The DNA of the CDR3 is TGTGCCAGTAGTATAGCCCAAGGTGGGCAGCCCCAGCATTTT.

This clonotype was counted ten times or more. V and J are TRBV6-5 and TRBJ1-2; 9 nucleotides line up with TRBD1. V was clipped by 5 bases and J by 7 bases; unmatched bases: 5. The germline V gene encodes CDR1 MNHEY and CDR2 SVGAGI. This CDR3 has 13 amino acids. The DNA for the CDR3 is TGTGCCAGCAGTCGGGACAGGGCAGGTGGCTACACCTTC. This codes for CASSRDRAGGYTF.

This chain links TRBV11-2 with TRBJ2-5, with D uncertain. Germline-derived CDR1 and CDR2 are SGHAT and FQNNGV. With 1 base removed from V and 5 bases from J, the gap between germline ends came to 11 bases. The CDR3 consists of 14 residues. Here the CDR3 DNA reads TGTGCCAGCAGCTTAGTAGGATCAAGGGAGACCCAGTACTTC. Encoded protein: CASSLVGSRETQYF.

This clonotype was counted only a few times. CDR3 sequence (DNA): TGTGCCAGCAAGGTAGAGGGGGCCAACGTCCTGACTTTC. Translation gives CASKVEGANVLTF. The chain has TRBV6-5 and TRBJ2-6; D call uncertain. This CDR3 region has 13 residues. The germline V and J ends were trimmed by 7 bases and 4 bases, with 8 bases remaining between them. Germline CDR1 and CDR2: MNHEY and SVGAGI.

The CDR3 coding sequence is TGTGCCAGTACCAAGGGGCTAGCGGCTTACAATGAGCAGTTCTTC. This encodes CASTKGLAAYNEQFF. The chain joins TRBV19 to TRBJ2-1; 7 positions agree with TRBD2. CDR1 and CDR2 from the germline V gene are LNHDA and SQIVND (reference sequence). V shed 7 bases, J shed 4 bases, and the junction held 10 bases outside the gene matches. The CDR3 loop spans 15 amino acids.